Presented here are 6 T cell receptor beta chains from one specimen sequenced in a study of OX40 agonist ivuxolimab in advanced cancers. Only in-frame clones appear in the TCRdb table, and some are missing; sequencing was by immunoSEQ multiplex PCR. The sample holds tens of thousands of clones; roughly 84% are singletons and the top ten take 9.5% to 15%. This material consisted of CD4+ or CD8+ T cells sorted from blood, taken in a trial of the OX40 agonist ivuxolimab. The receptor set was obtained from an adult with an advanced solid tumor such as melanoma, head and neck, liver or kidney cancer.

The chain couples TRBV11-1 to TRBJ2-7, with 8 bases identical to TRBD2. This CDR3 comprises 15 residues. Germline V CDR1 and CDR2: SGHAT, FQDESV (reference sequence). V dropped 1 base and J dropped 5; count of bases not matched to a gene: 7. This chain's CDR3 is CASSLGGLAGDEQYF. The CDR3 nucleotides are TGTGCCAGCAGCTTAGGAGGCCTAGCGGGCGACGAGCAGTACTTC.

The chain combines TRBV10-3 with TRBJ2-7; D ambiguous. CDR1 is ENHRY, CDR2 SYGVKD, per germline. The V end was cut by 2 bases, the J end by 0 bases, with 5 bases between. The CDR3 length is 13 residues. In DNA form, the CDR3 reads TGTGCCATCAGTGAGAGGGTCTCCTACGAGCAGTACTTC. As protein: CAISERVSYEQYF.

The chain carries TRBV5-1 and TRBJ1-2; 7 positions match TRBD1. Germline V lookup: CDR1 SGHRS, CDR2 YFSETQ. The CDR3 length is 13 residues. Germline trimming cut 2 bases from V and 3 bases from J; bases unmatched to any gene: 1. CDR3 loop: CASSFDRDYGYTF. The CDR3 DNA is TGCGCCAGCAGCTTTGACAGGGACTATGGCTACACCTTC. The whole variable domain, remainder taken from reference TRBV5-1 and TRBJ1-2, is KAGVTQTPRYLIKTRGQQVTLSCSPISGHRSVSWYQQTPGQGLQFLFEYFSETQRNKGNFPGRFSGRQFSNSRSEMNVSTLELGDSALYLCASSFDRDYGYTFGSGTRLTVV.

V gene TRBV4-1 combines with J gene TRBJ2-7; the match to TRBD2 covers 8 bases. The V segment lost 0 bases and the J segment 3 bases; nucleotides outside the gene matches: 13. CDR1 is MGHRA and CDR2 is YSYEKL in the germline V gene. CDR3 size: 18 residues. The chain's CDR3 is CASSQEVLSGGVYYEQYF. The CDR3 DNA follows: TGCGCCAGCAGCCAAGAAGTTCTTTCGGGGGGGGTATACTACGAGCAGTACTTC.

This clone has just a few counts. The genes are TRBV7-9 and TRBJ1-2; TRBD1 matches at 8 bases. V lost 5 bases to trimming and J lost 5 bases; unmatched junction nucleotides: 10. There are 15 residues in the CDR3. The germline V gene encodes CDR1 SEHNR and CDR2 FQNEAQ (reference sequence). In nucleotides, the CDR3 is TGTGCCAGCAGCCTAGGGACAGGCCAAAAGTATGGCTACACCTTC. Translated: CASSLGTGQKYGYTF.

In this sample, this clone is medium-sized. The chain joins TRBV7-9 to TRBJ2-7; perhaps TRBD1 as D (6 bases). V was shortened by 5 bases and J by 3 bases, with 11 bases between the two germline ends. The CDR3 sequence is 13 residues long. Germline values: CDR1 SEHNR, CDR2 FQNEAQ (reference sequence). CDR3: CASSRTDNYEQYF. The CDR3 DNA reads TGTGCCAGCAGCAGGACAGACAACTACGAGCAGTACTTC.